This T cell receptor (beta chain) was profiled in a study of spatial heterogeneity in lung cancer. Study background: A unique TCR and UMI combination showed up more than ten times in raw reads, on average.

The time point here: sample taken at primary tumor resection. Via MiXCR, TCRdb re-called the 5' RACE reads, giving one row per CDR3 protein. The repertoire consists of some 4,100 distinct CDR3 sequences, with about 8.8% occurring once and the leading ten covering about 6.9%. This clonotype was found many times. This receptor was obtained from a female donor with early-stage non-small cell lung cancer. The source was normal lung tissue next to the tumor, collected at surgery.

The CDR3 DNA reads TGTGCCAGCAGCTTAGGCAGGCCCAATGAGCAGTTCTTC. Protein: CASSLGRPNEQFF. V and J are TRBV5-6 and TRBJ2-1; D is unresolved. The ends were cut back, 2 bases at V and 6 bases at J, with 9 bases in the middle. Germline V gene lookup returns CDR1 SGHDT and CDR2 YYEEEE. CDR3 size: 13 residues.